This TCR beta chain was captured by sequencing in a study of shared clonotypes between healthy human individuals. Profiled with immunoSEQ multiplex PCR; TCRdb holds only in-frame clones, not every one. Found here are about 1.1 million clones, approximately 80% of them singletons; the top ten hold around 0.61%. The CDR3 extends over 13 amino acids. Germline V gene sequence: CDR1 MDHEN, CDR2 SYDVKM. With 5 bases removed from V and 8 bases from J, the gap between germline ends came to 12 bases. The sample consisted of memory CD4+ T cells from PBMCs. Subset of the sample: CD45RA-negative fraction. This sequence joins TRBV28 and TRBJ1-4, with D uncertain. The source is a man in his late teens or twenties in good health. Some clones in this sample may be carry-over from other donors' samples. CDR3 loop: CASSSGFREKLFF. DNA for the CDR3: TGTGCCAGCAGTAGCGGATTCCGGGAAAAACTGTTTTTT.